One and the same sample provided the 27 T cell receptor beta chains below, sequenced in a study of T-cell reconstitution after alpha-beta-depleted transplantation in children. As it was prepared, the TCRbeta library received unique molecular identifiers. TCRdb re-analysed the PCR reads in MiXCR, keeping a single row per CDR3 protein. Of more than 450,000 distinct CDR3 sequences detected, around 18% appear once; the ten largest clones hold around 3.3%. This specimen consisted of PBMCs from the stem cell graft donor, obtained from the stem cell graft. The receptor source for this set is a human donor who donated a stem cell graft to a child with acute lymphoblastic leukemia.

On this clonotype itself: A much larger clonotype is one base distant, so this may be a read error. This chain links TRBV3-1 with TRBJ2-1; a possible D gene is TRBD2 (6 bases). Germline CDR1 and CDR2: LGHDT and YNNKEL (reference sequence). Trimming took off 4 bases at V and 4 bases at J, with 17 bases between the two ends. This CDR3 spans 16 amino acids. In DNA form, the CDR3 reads TGTGCCAGCAGCCTAGGTCAGCGGGCCATATACAATGAGCAGTTCTTC. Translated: CASSLGQRAIYNEQFF.

The CDR3 bases are TGTGCCAGCAGCCCCGGACAGGCCCGCCGGATGAACACTGAAGCTTTCTTT. Translation gives CASSPGQARRMNTEAFF. The rearrangement uses TRBV7-6 and TRBJ1-1; TRBD1 agrees at 7 bases. The CDR3 length is 17 residues. In germline, CDR1 is SGHVS, CDR2 FNYEAQ. After removal of 5 bases from V and 0 bases from J, the junction contained 12 bases not matched to a gene.

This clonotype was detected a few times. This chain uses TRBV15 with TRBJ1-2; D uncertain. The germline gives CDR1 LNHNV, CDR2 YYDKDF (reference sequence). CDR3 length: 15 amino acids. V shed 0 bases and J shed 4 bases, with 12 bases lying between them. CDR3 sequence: CATSRDRGFGYGYTF. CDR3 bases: TGTGCCACCAGCAGAGATCGAGGGTTTGGCTATGGCTACACCTTC.

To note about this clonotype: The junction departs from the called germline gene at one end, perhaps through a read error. CDR3 nucleotide sequence: TGTGCCAGCTCCCCGACTAGGGACCGGAACAGTCAGTACTTC. This gives the protein CASSPTRDRNSQYF. The V gene is TRBV18, the J gene TRBJ2-4; maybe TRBD2 (6 bases). The CDR3 has 14 amino acids. CDR1 and CDR2 (germline): KGHSH, LQKENI.

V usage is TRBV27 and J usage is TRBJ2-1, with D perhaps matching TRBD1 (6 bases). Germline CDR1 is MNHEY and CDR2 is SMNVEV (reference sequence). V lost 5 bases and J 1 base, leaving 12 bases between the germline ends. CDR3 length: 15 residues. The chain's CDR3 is CASSAGEGSYNEQFF. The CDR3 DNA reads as TGTGCCAGCAGTGCAGGGGAAGGATCCTACAATGAGCAGTTCTTC.

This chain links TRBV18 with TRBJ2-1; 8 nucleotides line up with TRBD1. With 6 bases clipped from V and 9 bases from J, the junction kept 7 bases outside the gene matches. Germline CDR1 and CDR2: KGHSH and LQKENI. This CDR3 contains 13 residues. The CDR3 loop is CASSMTGAGEQFF. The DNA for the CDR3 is TGTGCCAGCTCCATGACAGGGGCAGGTGAGCAGTTCTTC.

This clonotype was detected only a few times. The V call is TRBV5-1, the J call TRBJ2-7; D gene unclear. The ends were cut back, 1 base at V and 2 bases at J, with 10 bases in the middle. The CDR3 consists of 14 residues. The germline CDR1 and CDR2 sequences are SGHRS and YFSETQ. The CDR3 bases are TGCGCCAGCAGCTTGACGGGTGATCCCTACGAGCAGTACTTC. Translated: CASSLTGDPYEQYF.

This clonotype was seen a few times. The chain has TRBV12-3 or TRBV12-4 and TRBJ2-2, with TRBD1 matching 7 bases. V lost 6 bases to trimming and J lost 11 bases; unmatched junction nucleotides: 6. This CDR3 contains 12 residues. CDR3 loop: CASRRQGAELFF. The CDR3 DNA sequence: TGTGCCAGCAGGCGACAGGGAGCAGAGCTGTTTTTT.

The CDR3 here is CASSFGGEEADTQYF. Written as DNA, the CDR3 is TGTGCCAGCAGCTTCGGCGGAGAAGAGGCAGATACGCAGTATTTT. The genes are TRBV11-1 and TRBJ2-3; D is unresolved. Germline values: CDR1 SGHAT, CDR2 FQDESV (reference sequence). The CDR3 runs to 15 residues. Trimming removed 3 bases at V and 4 bases at J, with 14 bases between. The whole variable domain, filled in from reference TRBV11-1 and TRBJ2-3, reads EAEVAQSPRYKITEKSQAVAFWCDPISGHATLYWYRQILGQGPELLVQFQDESVVDDSQLPKDRFSAERLKGVDSTLKIQPAELGDSAMYLCASSFGGEEADTQYFGPGTRLTVL.

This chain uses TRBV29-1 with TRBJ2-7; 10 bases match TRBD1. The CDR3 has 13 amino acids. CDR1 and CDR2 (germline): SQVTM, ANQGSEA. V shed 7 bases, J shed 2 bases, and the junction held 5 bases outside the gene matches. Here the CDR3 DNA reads TGCAGCGCTGAGACAGGGGGCCCCTACGAGCAGTACTTC. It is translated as CSAETGGPYEQYF.

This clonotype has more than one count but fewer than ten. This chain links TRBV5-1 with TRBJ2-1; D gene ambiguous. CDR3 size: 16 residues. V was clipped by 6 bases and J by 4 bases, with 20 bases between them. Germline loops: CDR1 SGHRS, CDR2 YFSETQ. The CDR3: CASNKRPEITYNEQFF. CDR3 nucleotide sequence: TGCGCCAGCAACAAAAGGCCTGAAATAACTTACAATGAGCAGTTCTTC.

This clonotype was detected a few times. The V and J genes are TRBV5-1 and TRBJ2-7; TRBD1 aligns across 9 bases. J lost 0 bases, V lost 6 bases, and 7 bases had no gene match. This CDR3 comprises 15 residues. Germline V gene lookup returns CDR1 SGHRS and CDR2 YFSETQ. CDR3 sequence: CASTGQGQSSYEQYF. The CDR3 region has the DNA TGCGCCAGCACGGGACAGGGCCAAAGCTCCTACGAGCAGTACTTC.

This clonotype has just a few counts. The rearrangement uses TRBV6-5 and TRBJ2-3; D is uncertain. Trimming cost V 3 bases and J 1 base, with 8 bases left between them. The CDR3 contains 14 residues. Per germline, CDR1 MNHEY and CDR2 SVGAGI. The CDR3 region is CASSYGVGTDTQYF. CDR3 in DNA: TGTGCCAGCAGTTATGGGGTGGGCACAGATACGCAGTATTTT.

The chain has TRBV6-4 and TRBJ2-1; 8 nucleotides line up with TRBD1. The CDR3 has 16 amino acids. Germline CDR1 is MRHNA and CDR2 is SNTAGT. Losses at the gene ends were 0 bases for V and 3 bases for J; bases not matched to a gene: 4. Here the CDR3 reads CASSDSGTGDYNEQFF. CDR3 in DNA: TGTGCCAGCAGTGACTCAGGGACAGGTGACTACAATGAGCAGTTCTTC.

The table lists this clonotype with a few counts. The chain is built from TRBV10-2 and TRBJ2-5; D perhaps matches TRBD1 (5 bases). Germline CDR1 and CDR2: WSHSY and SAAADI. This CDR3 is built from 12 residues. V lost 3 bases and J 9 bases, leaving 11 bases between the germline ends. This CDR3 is CASSDPQVSQYF. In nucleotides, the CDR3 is TGCGCCAGCAGTGACCCACAGGTGTCCCAGTACTTC.

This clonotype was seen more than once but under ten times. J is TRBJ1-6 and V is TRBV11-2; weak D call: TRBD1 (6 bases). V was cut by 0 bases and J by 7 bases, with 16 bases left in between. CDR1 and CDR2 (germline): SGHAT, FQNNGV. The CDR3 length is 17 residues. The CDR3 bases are TGTGCCAGCAGCTTAGAGATTGGGGGGGCGCGGAATTCACCCCTCCACTTT. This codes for CASSLEIGGARNSPLHF.

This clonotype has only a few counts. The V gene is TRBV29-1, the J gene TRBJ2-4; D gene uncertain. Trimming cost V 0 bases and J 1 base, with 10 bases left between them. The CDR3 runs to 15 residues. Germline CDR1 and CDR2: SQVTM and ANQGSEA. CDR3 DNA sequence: TGCAGCGTTGAAGATCAAGGGCGGGCCAAAAACATTCAGTACTTC. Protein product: CSVEDQGRAKNIQYF.

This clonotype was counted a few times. CDR3 loop: CASAGLAGGVTDTQYF. DNA for the CDR3: TGTGCCAGCGCCGGACTAGCGGGAGGTGTCACAGATACGCAGTATTTT. The chain uses TRBV2 and TRBJ2-3; 14 positions match TRBD2. Per germline, CDR1 SNHLY and CDR2 FYNNEI. The J segment lost 2 bases and the V segment lost 8 bases, leaving 6 bases of the junction unmatched. CDR3 size: 16 residues.

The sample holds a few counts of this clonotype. The CDR3 sequence is CASSQATGQVKHSPLHF. In nucleotides, the CDR3 is TGCGCCAGCAGCCAGGCTACCGGACAGGTTAAACATTCACCCCTCCACTTT. The rearrangement links TRBV4-1 to TRBJ1-6; 7 bases are a match to TRBD1. The V and J ends lost 3 bases and 8 bases, in that order; junction bases with no gene match: 13. In germline, CDR1 is MGHRA, CDR2 YSYEKL. The CDR3 has 17 amino acids.

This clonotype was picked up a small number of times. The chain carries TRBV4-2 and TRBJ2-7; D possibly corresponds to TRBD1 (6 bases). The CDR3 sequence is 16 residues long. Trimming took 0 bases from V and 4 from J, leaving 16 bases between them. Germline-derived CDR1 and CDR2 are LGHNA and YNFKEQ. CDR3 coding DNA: TGTGCCAGCAGCCAAGATCATGTGGGACACTTTTACGAGCAGTACTTC. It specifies CASSQDHVGHFYEQYF.

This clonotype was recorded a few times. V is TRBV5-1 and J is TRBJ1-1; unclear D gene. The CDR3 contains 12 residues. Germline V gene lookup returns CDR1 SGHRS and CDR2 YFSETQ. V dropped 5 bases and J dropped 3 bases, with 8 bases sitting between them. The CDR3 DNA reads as TGCGCCAGCAGGAGAGAATACACTGAAGCTTTCTTT. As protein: CASRREYTEAFF.

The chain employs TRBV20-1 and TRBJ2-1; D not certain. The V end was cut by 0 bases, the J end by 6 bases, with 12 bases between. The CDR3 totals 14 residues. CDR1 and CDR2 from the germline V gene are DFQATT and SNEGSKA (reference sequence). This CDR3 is CSARDLDSFNEQFF. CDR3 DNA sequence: TGCAGTGCTAGAGATCTCGATAGCTTCAATGAGCAGTTCTTC.

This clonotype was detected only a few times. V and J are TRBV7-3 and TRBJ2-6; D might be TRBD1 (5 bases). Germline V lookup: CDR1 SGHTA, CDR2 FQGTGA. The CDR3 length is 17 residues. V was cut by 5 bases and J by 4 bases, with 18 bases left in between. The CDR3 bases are TGTGCCAGCAGCCCCGGACACCTGGGTGCCGGGGCCAACGTCCTGACTTTC. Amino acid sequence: CASSPGHLGAGANVLTF.

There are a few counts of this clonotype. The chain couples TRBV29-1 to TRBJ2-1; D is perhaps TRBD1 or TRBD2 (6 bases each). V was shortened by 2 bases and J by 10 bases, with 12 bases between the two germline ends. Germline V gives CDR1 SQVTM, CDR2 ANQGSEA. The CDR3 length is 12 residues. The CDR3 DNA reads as TGCAGCGTTGAAAGGGGGGTGGGGGAGCAGTTCTTC. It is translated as CSVERGVGEQFF.

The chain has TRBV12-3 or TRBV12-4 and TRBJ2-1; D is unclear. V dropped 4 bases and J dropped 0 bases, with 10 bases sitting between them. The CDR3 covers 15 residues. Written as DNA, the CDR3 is TGTGCCAGCAGTTACCCTTCGAGCTCCTACAATGAGCAGTTCTTC. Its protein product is CASSYPSSSYNEQFF.

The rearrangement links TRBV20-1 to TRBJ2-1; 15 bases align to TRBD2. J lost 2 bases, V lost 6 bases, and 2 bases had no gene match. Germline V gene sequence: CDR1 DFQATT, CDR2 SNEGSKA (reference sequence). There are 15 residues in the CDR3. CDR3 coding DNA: TGCAGTGCCGGGACTAGCGGGAGGCCCTACAATGAGCAGTTCTTC. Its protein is CSAGTSGRPYNEQFF.

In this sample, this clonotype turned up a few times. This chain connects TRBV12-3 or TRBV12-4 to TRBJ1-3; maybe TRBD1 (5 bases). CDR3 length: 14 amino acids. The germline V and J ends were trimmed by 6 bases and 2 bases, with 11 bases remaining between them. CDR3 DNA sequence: TGTGCCAGCAGAATCGCAGGGACTGGAAACACCATATATTTT. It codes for CASRIAGTGNTIYF.